This TCR beta chain was documented in a study of T cell repertoires in MIS-A myocarditis. Libraries were prepared by immunoSEQ multiplex PCR; TCRdb keeps only in-frame clonotypes and omits some of them. Of some 10,000 clones listed, around nine tenths were seen once; the top ten hold just over 2%. Trimming shortened V by 0 bases and J by 7 bases, and 9 bases separated the two germline ends. Germline CDR1 reads SQVTM; CDR2 reads ANQGSEA. The CDR3 loop spans 12 amino acids. This clonotype was sampled from a young man with fulminant myocarditis from multisystem inflammatory syndrome in adults (MIS-A) after COVID-19. The V gene is TRBV29-1, the J gene TRBJ1-1; D unclear. Sequencing was performed on thoracic lymph node tissue obtained at autopsy. CDR3 nucleotides: TGCAGCGTTGAAGATGATGCGGTTGAAGCTTTCTTT. This translates into CSVEDDAVEAFF.